The 18 T cell receptor beta chains presented below share a single source sample, sequenced in a study of blood T cell repertoires in COVID-19. Only in-frame clones appear in the TCRdb table, and some are missing; sequencing was by immunoSEQ multiplex PCR. Of more than 95,000 clones in the sample, 83% were seen once. The material sequenced was peripheral blood. These receptors were taken from a man aged 30-40 years with acute or convalescent COVID-19.

The chain links TRBV7-6 to TRBJ2-3; 11 bases are shared with TRBD2. This CDR3 has 19 amino acids. CDR1 is SGHVS and CDR2 is FNYEAQ in the germline V gene. The V segment lost 5 bases and the J segment 1 base; nucleotides outside the gene matches: 14. In nucleotides, the CDR3 is TGTGCCAGCAGCGCTCCAACTAGCGGGGGCCTCTGGGGCACAGATACGCAGTATTTT. It yields the protein CASSAPTSGGLWGTDTQYF.

This clone was found a few times. This chain uses TRBV7-2 with TRBJ2-2; 8 nucleotides match TRBD2. Trimming cost V 2 bases and J 4 bases; bases outside gene matches: 0. The CDR3 runs 14 residues. Per the germline V gene, CDR1 is SGHTA and CDR2 is FQGNSA. In nucleotides, the CDR3 is TGTGCCAGCAGCTTACTAGCGGGCACCGGGGAGCTGTTTTTT. It translates to CASSLLAGTGELFF.

This chain links TRBV11-3 with TRBJ1-1; 9 nucleotides line up with TRBD1. The V and J ends lost 5 bases and 0 bases, in that order; junction bases with no gene match: 7. Per germline, CDR1 SGHNT and CDR2 YENEEA. The CDR3 extends over 16 amino acids. CDR3 sequence reads: CASSQRQGDMNTEAFF. As DNA, the CDR3 is TGTGCCAGCAGCCAAAGACAGGGGGACATGAACACTGAAGCTTTCTTT.

The chain recombines TRBV7-2 with TRBJ2-3, with 9 bases that match TRBD1. With 1 base clipped from V and 5 bases from J, the junction kept 7 bases outside the gene matches. The CDR3 runs 16 residues. Germline CDR1 SGHTA, CDR2 FQGNSA. The CDR3 DNA is TGTGCCAGCAGCTTAGTAAGGGACAGGGCGGTAGATACGCAGTATTTT. Translated: CASSLVRDRAVDTQYF.

The rearrangement joins TRBV2 to TRBJ1-2; D might be TRBD1 (6 bases). Germline V CDR1 and CDR2: SNHLY, FYNNEI. CDR3 length: 13 amino acids. V lost 5 bases, J lost 4 bases, and 11 bases lay in between. The CDR3 nucleotides read TGTGCCAGCAGTACAGGGTACGTCTATGGCTACACCTTC. It specifies CASSTGYVYGYTF.

CDR3 in amino acids: CASSYGGNEQFF. Here the CDR3 DNA reads TGCGCCAGCAGCTACGGGGGCAATGAGCAGTTCTTC. V and J are TRBV4-3 and TRBJ2-1; TRBD2 might be the D (6 bases). The CDR3 is made up of 12 amino acids. Trimming cost V 5 bases and J 6 bases, with 8 bases left between them. The germline V gene has CDR1 LGHNA and CDR2 YSLEER.

The V and J genes are TRBV12-5 and TRBJ2-1; D not certain. Between the trimmed V and J ends, which lost 1 base and 9 bases, there was a span of 22 bases. The CDR3 spans 17 residues. Germline CDR1 LGHNT, CDR2 FRNRAP. DNA for the CDR3: TGTGCTAGTGGTTTGGACATCTCGCGGAACCTATTCGGTGAGCAGTTCTTC. Its protein is CASGLDISRNLFGEQFF. Supplemented by reference TRBV12-5 and TRBJ2-1, the full variable domain reads DARVTQTPRHKVTEMGQEVTMRCQPILGHNTVFWYRQTMMQGLELLAYFRNRAPLDDSGMPKDRFSAEMPDATLATLKIQPSEPRDSAVYFCASGLDISRNLFGEQFFGPGTRLTVL.

J is TRBJ1-4 and V is TRBV27, with D unresolved. The CDR3 is 17 residues long. V was pared by 5 bases and J by 3 bases, with 19 bases between. Germline V lookup: CDR1 MNHEY, CDR2 SMNVEV (reference sequence). The CDR3 DNA follows: TGTGCCAGCAGTCCCTGGAAGGAACAGTTGGCTAATGAAAAACTGTTTTTT. Its translation is CASSPWKEQLANEKLFF. Full variable domain (missing parts from reference TRBV27 and TRBJ1-4): EAQVTQNPRYLITVTGKKLTVTCSQNMNHEYMSWYRQDPGLGLRQIYYSMNVEVTDKGDVPEGYKVSRKEKRNFPLILESPSPNQTSLYFCASSPWKEQLANEKLFFGSGTQLSVL.

The chain joins TRBV5-1 to TRBJ1-1, with D perhaps TRBD1 (6 bases). The CDR3 covers 18 residues. V was clipped by 5 bases and J by 4 bases, with 27 bases between them. Germline values: CDR1 SGHRS, CDR2 YFSETQ. CDR3 in DNA: TGCGCCAGCAGACTGGACCCGAGGTCGCCCATCAGGGGCACTGAAGCTTTCTTT. Translated, it gives CASRLDPRSPIRGTEAFF.

The chain employs TRBV4-1 and TRBJ1-1; possible D gene TRBD1, 6 bases. The ends were cut back, 0 bases at V and 1 base at J, with 6 bases in the middle. Looked up from germline, CDR1 is MGHRA and CDR2 is YSYEKL. CDR3 length: 14 amino acids. CDR3 protein: CASSQEGQNTEAFF. The CDR3 DNA sequence: TGCGCCAGCAGCCAAGAGGGACAGAACACTGAAGCTTTCTTT.

This CDR3 is CASSEQGARTDTQYF. CDR3 in DNA: TGTGCCAGCAGTGAACAGGGGGCGAGGACAGATACGCAGTATTTT. The rearrangement links TRBV6-1 to TRBJ2-3, with 8 bases matching TRBD1. Germline V gives CDR1 MNHNS, CDR2 SASEGT. The CDR3 totals 15 residues. V gave up 2 bases and J gave up 3 bases; unmatched junction bases: 4.

This chain's CDR3 is CASRPRQGTGELFF. The CDR3 DNA reads TGTGCCAGCAGACCCAGACAGGGAACCGGGGAGCTGTTTTTT. This chain uses TRBV6-6 with TRBJ2-2, with 7 bases identical to TRBD1. J was trimmed by 5 bases and V by 6 bases; bases with no gene match: 6. Germline V gene lookup returns CDR1 MNHNY and CDR2 SVGAGI (reference sequence). The CDR3 extends over 14 amino acids.

This clone showed up just a few times. The chain combines TRBV25-1 with TRBJ2-1; TRBD2 is a possible D gene (6 bases). The CDR3 covers 13 residues. Germline V gene lookup returns CDR1 MGHDK and CDR2 SYGVNS. Deletions cut 1 base from V and 7 bases from J, with 8 bases between. CDR3 in DNA: TGTGCCAGCAGTGAATGGGGACTTAATGAGCAGTTCTTC. It encodes CASSEWGLNEQFF. The full variable domain, rest sourced from reference TRBV25-1 and TRBJ2-1, is EADIYQTPRYLVIGTGKKITLECSQTMGHDKMYWYQQDPGMELHLIHYSYGVNSTEKGDLSSESTVSRIRTEHFPLTLESARPSHTSQYLCASSEWGLNEQFFGPGTRLTVL.

The V and J genes are TRBV19 and TRBJ1-1, with D unclear. Between the trimmed V and J ends, which lost 8 bases and 0 bases, there was a span of 13 bases. The germline V gene has CDR1 LNHDA and CDR2 SQIVND (reference sequence). This CDR3 region has 14 residues. The CDR3 nucleotides read TGTGCCAGTTCCTGGAGTATTCTGAACACTGAAGCTTTCTTT. This translates into CASSWSILNTEAFF.

This clone was seen only once. The chain has TRBV27 and TRBJ1-1, with TRBD1 as a possible D gene (5 bases). Trimming took off 6 bases at V and 3 bases at J, with 11 bases between the two ends. The CDR3 totals 13 residues. Germline V lookup: CDR1 MNHEY, CDR2 SMNVEV (reference sequence). For the CDR3, the DNA is TGTGCCAGCAGCCTTGGGGCCCACACTGAAGCTTTCTTT. This gives the protein CASSLGAHTEAFF.

The V call is TRBV21-1, the J call TRBJ1-3. TRBV21-1 is listed as a pseudogene. The CDR3 length is 18 residues. The CDR3 reads CASSTAPEWRFSGNTIYF. The CDR3 DNA reads as TGTGCCAGCAGCACGGCTCCGGAGTGGCGTTTCTCTGGAAACACCATATATTTT.

Only one count was recorded for this clone. This chain uses TRBV6-6 with TRBJ2-1; 9 positions match TRBD1. Germline V CDR1 and CDR2: MNHNY, SVGAGI (reference sequence). The CDR3 spans 15 residues. Unmatched junction bases numbered 6, after V lost 5 bases and J lost 4 bases. Here the CDR3 reads CASSRSTGGYNEQFF. The DNA for the CDR3 is TGTGCCAGCAGTCGATCGACAGGGGGGTACAATGAGCAGTTCTTC.

This sequence joins TRBV27 and TRBJ1-1, with a weak D call TRBD1 (5 bases). Germline-derived CDR1 and CDR2 are MNHEY and SMNVEV (reference sequence). Trimming pared 4 bases from V and 1 base from J, leaving 19 bases between. The CDR3 extends over 17 amino acids. The CDR3 sequence is CASSSLSAMTANTEAFF. The CDR3 region has the DNA TGTGCCAGCAGTTCTTTAAGCGCAATGACAGCGAACACTGAAGCTTTCTTT.